This T cell receptor beta chain derives from a study of glioma-infiltrating T cells. Of note for this clonotype: A much larger clone differs from this one at a single base, so this may be a read error.

The iRepertoire nested amplicon-rescue multiplex PCR amplified TCR alpha and beta CDR3s from RNA. TCRdb called the multiplex PCR reads again in MiXCR, with one record for every CDR3 protein. This sample has about 99,000 distinct CDR3 sequences, with about 30% found just once. CDR1 is LNHDA, CDR2 SQIVND, per germline (reference sequence). The CDR3 covers 15 residues. The ends lost 4 bases at V and 6 bases at J; junction bases unmatched: 9. Sequencing used glioma tissue, nonneoplastic brain tissue, or PBMCs (not recorded which). The clonotype comes from a human donor with low-grade glioma or glioblastoma, undergoing nonglioma brain surgery, or in good health (not recorded which). The genes are TRBV19 and TRBJ2-5; 9 nucleotides align to TRBD1. In DNA form, the CDR3 reads TGTGCCAGTAGTAGCCACACAGGGGGCGGTAAGACCCAGTACTTC. It yields the protein CASSSHTGGGKTQYF.